This T cell receptor beta chain was sequenced during a study of T cell changes during pregnancy in multiple sclerosis. The method was immunoSEQ multiplex PCR; TCRdb's version includes in-frame clones alone and lacks a portion of them. The profile shows approximately 130,000 clones, roughly 92% of them singletons. This clone was seen only once. CDR1 is LNHNV, CDR2 YYDKDF, per germline (reference sequence). The length of the CDR3 is 16 residues. V lost 0 bases, J lost 3 bases, and 12 bases lay in between. The material sequenced was peripheral blood, taken before pregnancy. The V and J genes are TRBV15 and TRBJ1-5, with D possibly TRBD1 on 5 matching bases. This TCR was sampled from a female donor with multiple sclerosis, enrolled in a pregnancy study. Here the CDR3 reads CATSRDGAASNQPQHF. The CDR3 nucleotides read TGTGCCACCAGCAGAGATGGGGCAGCCTCCAATCAGCCCCAGCATTTT.